These 2 T cell receptor beta chains were sequenced from one sample in a study of tumour-infiltrating T cells in Burkitt lymphoma. Assay: immunoSEQ multiplex PCR; the TCRdb copy retains only in-frame clones and omits some. Among over a thousand clones, 11% were seen once, and the ten largest hold approximately 14%. The sequencing input was tumor tissue. The origin of the receptors is a human donor with Burkitt lymphoma.

This clone was counted a few times. The chain couples TRBV11-3 to TRBJ2-7; D unresolved. Germline CDR1 reads SGHNT; CDR2 reads YENEEA. The CDR3 totals 15 residues. V lost 2 bases and J 5 bases, leaving 16 bases between the germline ends. The CDR3 reads CASSLLRKGLDEQYF. The CDR3 region has the DNA TGTGCCAGCAGCTTATTGCGAAAAGGCCTAGACGAGCAGTACTTC. The full variable domain, completed using reference TRBV11-3 and TRBJ2-7, is EAGVVQSPRYKIIEKKQPVAFWCNPISGHNTLYWYLQNLGQGPELLIRYENEEAVDDSQLPKDRFSAERLKGVDSTLKIQPAELGDSAVYLCASSLLRKGLDEQYFGPGTRLTVT.

This clone has more than one count but fewer than ten. The CDR3 spells CASSPEAFF. The CDR3, as DNA: TGTGCCAGCAGCCCAGAAGCTTTCTTT. This chain uses TRBV2 with TRBJ1-1; D not certain. Germline V gene data show CDR1 as SNHLY and CDR2 as FYNNEI. The ends were cut back, 6 bases at V and 8 bases at J, with 4 bases in the middle. The CDR3 spans 9 residues.